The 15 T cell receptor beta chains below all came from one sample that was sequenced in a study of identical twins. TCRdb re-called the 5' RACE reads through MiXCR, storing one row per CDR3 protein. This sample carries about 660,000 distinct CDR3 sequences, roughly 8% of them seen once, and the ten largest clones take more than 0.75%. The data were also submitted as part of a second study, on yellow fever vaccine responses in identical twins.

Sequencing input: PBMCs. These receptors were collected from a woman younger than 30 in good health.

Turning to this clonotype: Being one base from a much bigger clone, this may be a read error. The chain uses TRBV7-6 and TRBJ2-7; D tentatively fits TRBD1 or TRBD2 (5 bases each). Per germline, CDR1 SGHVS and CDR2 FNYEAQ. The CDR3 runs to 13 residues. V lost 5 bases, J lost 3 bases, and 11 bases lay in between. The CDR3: CASSPGRNYEQYF. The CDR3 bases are TGTGCCAGCAGCCCGGGACGGAACTACGAGCAGTACTTC. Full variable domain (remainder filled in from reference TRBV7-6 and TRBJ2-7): GAGVSQSPRYKVTKRGQDVALRCDPISGHVSLYWYRQALGQGPEFLTYFNYEAQQDKSGLPNDRFSAERPEGSISTLTIQRTEQRDSAMYRCASSPGRNYEQYFGPGTRLTVT.

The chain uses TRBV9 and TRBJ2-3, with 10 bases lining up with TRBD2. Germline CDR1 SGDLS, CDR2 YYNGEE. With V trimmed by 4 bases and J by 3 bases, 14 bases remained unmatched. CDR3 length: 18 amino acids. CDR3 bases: TGTGCCAGCAGCCCCAGCGGGGGGGCCGGAGTCGGTACAGATACGCAGTATTTT. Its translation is CASSPSGGAGVGTDTQYF.

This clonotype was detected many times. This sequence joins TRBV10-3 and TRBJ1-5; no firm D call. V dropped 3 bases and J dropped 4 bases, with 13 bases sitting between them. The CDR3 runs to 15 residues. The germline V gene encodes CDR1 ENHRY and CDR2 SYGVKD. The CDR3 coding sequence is TGTGCCATCAGTGACACCCCAGGCCTTAATCAGCCCCAGCATTTT. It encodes CAISDTPGLNQPQHF.

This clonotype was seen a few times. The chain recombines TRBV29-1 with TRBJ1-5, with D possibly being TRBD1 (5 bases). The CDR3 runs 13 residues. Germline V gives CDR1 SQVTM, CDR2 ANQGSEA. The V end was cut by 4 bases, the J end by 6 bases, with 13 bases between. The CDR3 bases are TGCAGCGTTGGTGCAGGGAGAGGTCAGCCCCAGCATTTT. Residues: CSVGAGRGQPQHF.

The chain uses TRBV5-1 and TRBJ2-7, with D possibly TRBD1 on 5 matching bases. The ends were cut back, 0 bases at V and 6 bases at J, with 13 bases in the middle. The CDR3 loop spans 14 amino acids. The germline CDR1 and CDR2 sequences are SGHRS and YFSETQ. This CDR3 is CASSLGGQGGEQYF. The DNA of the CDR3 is TGCGCCAGCAGCTTGGGTGGTCAGGGTGGCGAGCAGTACTTC.

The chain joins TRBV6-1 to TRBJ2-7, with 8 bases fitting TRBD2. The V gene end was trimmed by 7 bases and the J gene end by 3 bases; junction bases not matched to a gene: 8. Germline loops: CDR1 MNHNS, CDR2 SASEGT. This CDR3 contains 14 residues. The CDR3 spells CASKAFGGDYEQYF. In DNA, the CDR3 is TGTGCCAGCAAGGCGTTCGGGGGGGACTACGAGCAGTACTTC.

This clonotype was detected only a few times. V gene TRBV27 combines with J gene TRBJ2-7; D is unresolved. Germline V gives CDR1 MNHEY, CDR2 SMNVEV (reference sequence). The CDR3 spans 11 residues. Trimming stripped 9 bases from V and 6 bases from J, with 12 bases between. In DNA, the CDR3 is TGTGCCAGTGCTGGGTTCGGCGAGCAGTACTTC. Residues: CASAGFGEQYF.

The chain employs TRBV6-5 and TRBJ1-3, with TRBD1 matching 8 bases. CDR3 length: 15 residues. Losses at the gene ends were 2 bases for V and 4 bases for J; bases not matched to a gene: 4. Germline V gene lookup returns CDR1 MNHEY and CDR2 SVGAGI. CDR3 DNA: TGTGCCAGCAGTTACGACAGGGGTCGCGGAAACACCATATATTTT. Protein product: CASSYDRGRGNTIYF.

The CDR3 region has the DNA TGTGCCAGCAGTCGTGCACTACAGGGGCCTGACTACTACGAGCAGTACTTC. Encoded protein: CASSRALQGPDYYEQYF. The chain employs TRBV12-3 or TRBV12-4 and TRBJ2-7; 7 bases align to TRBD1. The CDR3 has 17 residues. V dropped 5 bases and J dropped 3; count of bases not matched to a gene: 16.

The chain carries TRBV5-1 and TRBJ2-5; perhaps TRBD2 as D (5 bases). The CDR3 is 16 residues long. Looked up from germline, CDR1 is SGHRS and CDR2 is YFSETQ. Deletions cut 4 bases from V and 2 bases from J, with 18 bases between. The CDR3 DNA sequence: TGCGCCAGCAGCCGGACCCCCGGGGAGCGGCAAGAGACCCAGTACTTC. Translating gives CASSRTPGERQETQYF.

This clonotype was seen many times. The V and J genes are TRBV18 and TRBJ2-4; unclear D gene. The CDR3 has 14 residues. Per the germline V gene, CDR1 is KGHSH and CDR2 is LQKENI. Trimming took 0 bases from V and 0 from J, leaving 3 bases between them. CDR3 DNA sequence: TGTGCCAGCTCACCACCCTCAGCCAAAAACATTCAGTACTTC. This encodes CASSPPSAKNIQYF.

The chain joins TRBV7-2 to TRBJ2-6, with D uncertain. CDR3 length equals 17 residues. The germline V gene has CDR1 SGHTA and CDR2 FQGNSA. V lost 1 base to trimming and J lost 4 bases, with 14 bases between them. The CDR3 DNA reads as TGTGCCAGCAGCTTAGTCTCGGGTCTTGGAGGGGCCAACGTCCTGACTTTC. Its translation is CASSLVSGLGGANVLTF.

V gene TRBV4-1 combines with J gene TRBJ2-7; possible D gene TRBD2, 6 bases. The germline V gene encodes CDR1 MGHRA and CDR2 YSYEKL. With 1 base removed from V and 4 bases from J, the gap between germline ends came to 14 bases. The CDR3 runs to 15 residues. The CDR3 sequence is CASSQVLAELYEQYF. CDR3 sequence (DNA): TGCGCCAGCAGCCAAGTTTTAGCGGAGCTATACGAGCAGTACTTC.

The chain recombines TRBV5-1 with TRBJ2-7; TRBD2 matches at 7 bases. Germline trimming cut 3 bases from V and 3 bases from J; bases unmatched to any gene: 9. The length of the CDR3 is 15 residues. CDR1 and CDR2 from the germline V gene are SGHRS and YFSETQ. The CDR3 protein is CASSWEGPTYYEQYF. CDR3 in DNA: TGCGCCAGCAGCTGGGAGGGGCCTACCTACTACGAGCAGTACTTC.

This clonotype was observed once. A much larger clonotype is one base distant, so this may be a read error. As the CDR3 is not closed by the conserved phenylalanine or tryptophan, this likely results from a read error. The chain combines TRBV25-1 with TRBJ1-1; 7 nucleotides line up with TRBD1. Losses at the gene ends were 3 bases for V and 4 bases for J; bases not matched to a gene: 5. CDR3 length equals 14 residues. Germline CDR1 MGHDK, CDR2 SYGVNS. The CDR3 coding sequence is TGTGCCAGCAGTGACTTACAGGGGAGCACTGAAGCTTTCTCT. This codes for CASSDLQGSTEAFS.